This TCR beta chain was found in a study of cytomegalovirus exposure and HLA in healthy donors. Overall study results and limits: According to a subsequent analysis, TCR clusters from the first cohort were inclined to appear together in the 110 or so validation repertoires. The study designated over 150 TCR beta chains cytomegalovirus-associated.

This CDR3 contains 15 residues. Germline CDR1 reads MNHEY; CDR2 reads SMNVEV (reference sequence). Trimming shortened V by 4 bases and J by 2 bases, and 12 bases separated the two germline ends. Method: immunoSEQ multiplex PCR; TCRdb's copy keeps in-frame clones and lacks some. The sample consists of 160,000 or so clones, about 85% of them appearing once. The donors belonged to the roughly 110-subject validation cohort, separate from the roughly 650-subject first cohort. Of note for this clone: The target antigen is unknown.

The source of this sequence is a young man in good health and CMV-seropositive. The rearrangement links TRBV27 to TRBJ2-1; tentative D call: TRBD2 (6 bases). Material for sequencing was PBMCs. CDR3 in DNA: TGTGCCAGCAGTTGGGACCCGGGGGCCTACAATGAGCAGTTCTTC. Protein product: CASSWDPGAYNEQFF.